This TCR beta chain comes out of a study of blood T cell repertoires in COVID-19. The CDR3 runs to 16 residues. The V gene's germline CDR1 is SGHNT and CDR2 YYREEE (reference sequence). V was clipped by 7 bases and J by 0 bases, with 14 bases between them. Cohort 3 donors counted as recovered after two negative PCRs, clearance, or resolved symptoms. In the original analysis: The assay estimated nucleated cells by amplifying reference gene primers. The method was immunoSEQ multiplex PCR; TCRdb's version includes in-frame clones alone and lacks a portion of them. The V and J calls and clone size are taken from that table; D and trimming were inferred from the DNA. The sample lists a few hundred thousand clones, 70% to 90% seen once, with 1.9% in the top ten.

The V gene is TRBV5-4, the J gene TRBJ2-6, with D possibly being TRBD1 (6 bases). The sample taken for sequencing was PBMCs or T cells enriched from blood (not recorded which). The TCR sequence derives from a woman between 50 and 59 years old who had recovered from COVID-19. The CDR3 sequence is CASWGQVNSGANVLTF. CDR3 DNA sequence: TGTGCCAGCTGGGGGCAGGTAAACTCTGGGGCCAACGTCCTGACTTTC.